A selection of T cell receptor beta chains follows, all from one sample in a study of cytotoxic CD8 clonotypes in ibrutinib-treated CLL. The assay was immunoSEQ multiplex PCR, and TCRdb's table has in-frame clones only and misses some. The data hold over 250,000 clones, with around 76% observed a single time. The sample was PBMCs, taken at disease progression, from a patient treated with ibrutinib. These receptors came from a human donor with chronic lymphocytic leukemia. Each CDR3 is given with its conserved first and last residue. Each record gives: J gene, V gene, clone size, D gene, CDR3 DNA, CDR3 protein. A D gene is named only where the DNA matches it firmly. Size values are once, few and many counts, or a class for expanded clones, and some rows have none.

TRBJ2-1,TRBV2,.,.,TGTGCCAGCAGTGTAGCGGTACTTAGAAATGAGCAGTTCTTC,CASSVAVLRNEQFF
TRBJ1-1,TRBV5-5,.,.,TGTGCCAGCAGCCCCCGCGGGGTGGAAGCTTTCTTT,CASSPRGVEAFF
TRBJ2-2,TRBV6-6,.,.,TGTGCCATCAGGGGGGCAGGTTTAAACACCGGGGAGCTGTTTTTT,CAIRGAGLNTGELFF
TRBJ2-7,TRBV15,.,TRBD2,TGTGCCACCAGCAGAGATCCCTTGGCGGGAGCTGAGCAGTACTTC,CATSRDPLAGAEQYF
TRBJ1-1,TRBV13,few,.,TGTGCCAGCAGCTTGGACACTGAAGCTTTCTTT,CASSLDTEAFF
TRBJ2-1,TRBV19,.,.,TGTGCCAGTAGTATATCCGAGTCCCCGAGCTCCTACAATGAGCAGTTCTTC,CASSISESPSSYNEQFF
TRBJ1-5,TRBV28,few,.,TGTGCCAGCAGTTTTCCGGGGAGCCAGCCCCAGCATTTT,CASSFPGSQPQHF
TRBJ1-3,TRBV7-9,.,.,TGTGCCAGCAGCCGAACCCCTGGAAACACCATATATTTT,CASSRTPGNTIYF
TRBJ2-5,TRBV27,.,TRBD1,TGTGCCAGCAGTCCATCACAGGGGCGGGAGACCCAGTACTTC,CASSPSQGRETQYF
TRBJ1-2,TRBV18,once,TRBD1,TGTGCCAGCTCACCACCCAACAGGGGGCTTGGCTACACCTTC,CASSPPNRGLGYTF
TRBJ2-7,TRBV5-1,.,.,TGCGCCAGCAGCTTGGGAGGGTTAAGTAGTTACGAGCAGTACTTC,CASSLGGLSSYEQYF
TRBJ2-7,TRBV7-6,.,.,TGTGCCAGCAGCTTATCCCTCCGTGGCAAAAGCTACGAGCAGTACTTC,CASSLSLRGKSYEQYF
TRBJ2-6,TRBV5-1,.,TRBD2,TGCGCCAGCAGCTTGGTGGCGGGAGGACTAGCGGGACCCAACGTCCTGACTTTC,CASSLVAGGLAGPNVLTF
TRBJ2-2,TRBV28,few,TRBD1,TGTGCCAGCATTAAACGTGGACAGGGGATCACCGGGGAGCTGTTTTTT,CASIKRGQGITGELFF
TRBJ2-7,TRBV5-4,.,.,TGTGCCAGCAGCTTGCAGGGATCTAACGAGCAGTACTTC,CASSLQGSNEQYF
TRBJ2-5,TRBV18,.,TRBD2,TGTGCCAGCTCACCTCTCGTCCCGGGACTAGCGGGTCATCGAGAGACCCAGTACTTC,CASSPLVPGLAGHRETQYF
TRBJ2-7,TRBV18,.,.,TGTGCCAGCTCAAACACACTCTCCGGGATTTACGAGCAGTACTTC,CASSNTLSGIYEQYF
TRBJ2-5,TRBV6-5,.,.,TGTGCCAGCAGTCGCCAAATTACAGGGTCAGGGACCCAGTACTTC,CASSRQITGSGTQYF